This T cell receptor beta chain was identified during a study of T cells after yellow fever vaccination. As for the study in general: SMART-Seq v4 Ultra Low Input prepared the low-cell-number fractions. Study outcomes and limitations: Post-booster repertoires contained most primary-vaccination clones again (96% CD4, roughly 90% CD8). A weaker secondary response peaked on day 5, the primary on day 15. From the bulk population, abundant clonotypes could contaminate and appear within FACS-sorted repertoires.

This clonotype was detected only a few times. The antigen remains undetermined. V was trimmed by 2 bases and J by 2 bases, leaving 10 bases between them. The CDR3 extends over 14 amino acids. Germline assignment: CDR1 KGHSY and CDR2 FQNENV. TCRdb reanalysed the 5' RACE reads using MiXCR and keeps one entry per CDR3 protein. Of 450,000 to 600,000 distinct CDR3 sequences listed, about 15% are singletons. This specimen consisted of PBMCs, obtained about 5 days after the first yellow fever vaccination. This TCR was recovered from a man in his late teens or twenties who received the YFV17D yellow fever vaccine. The chain combines TRBV16 with TRBJ2-7, with D maybe TRBD1 (5 bases). Here the CDR3 DNA reads TGTGCCAGCAGCCAAAACAGGCCGACCTACGAGCAGTACGTC. Amino acid sequence: CASSQNRPTYEQYV.